What follows are 25 T cell receptor beta chains derived from one specimen sequenced in a study of beta chain features in type 1 diabetes. Study outcomes and limitations: All four CD4+ subsets from Type 1 diabetes patients carried moderately but significantly shorter TCRB CDR3s.

The whole isolated RNA underwent reverse transcription, so sequencing captured expressed TCRB transcripts. The assay was immunoSEQ multiplex PCR, and TCRdb's table has in-frame clones only and misses some. The data show hundreds of thousands of clones, with roughly 13% seen just once and 0.02% to 0.025% held by the top ten. Their antigens remain unidentified. Sequenced material: naive CD4+ T cells from blood. The receptor set was obtained from a man between 18 and 29 years old with type 1 diabetes.

This clone was detected a few times. V gene TRBV2 combines with J gene TRBJ2-3; a weak D match, TRBD1 (6 bases). Germline V gene data show CDR1 as SNHLY and CDR2 as FYNNEI. The V gene lost 4 bases and the J gene lost 1 base, with 9 bases spanning the gap. The CDR3 contains 14 residues. Here the CDR3 reads CASSGGGRTDTQYF. Written as DNA, the CDR3 is TGTGCCAGCAGTGGAGGGGGTCGCACAGATACGCAGTATTTT.

CDR3 loop: CASSLGAGRDTQYF. The CDR3 region has the DNA TGTGCCAGCAGTTTAGGGGCAGGGCGAGATACGCAGTATTTT. V and J are TRBV27 and TRBJ2-3; maybe TRBD1 (5 bases). Trimming left V 2 bases short and J 5 bases short, with 11 bases between. The germline V gene encodes CDR1 MNHEY and CDR2 SMNVEV (reference sequence). The CDR3 has 14 residues.

J is TRBJ1-6 and V is TRBV30; TRBD1 aligns across 7 bases. CDR3 length: 17 amino acids. From germline, CDR1 is GTSNPN and CDR2 SVGIG (reference sequence). V lost 2 bases to trimming and J lost 5 bases; unmatched junction nucleotides: 12. The CDR3 protein is CAWSWSYGTDNNSPLHF. The CDR3 DNA reads as TGTGCCTGGAGTTGGAGTTACGGGACAGATAATAATTCACCCCTCCACTTT.

The rearrangement links TRBV10-3 to TRBJ1-5; 8 nucleotides align to TRBD1. The trim removed 4 bases at V and 9 bases at J, leaving 8 bases unmatched. CDR1 is ENHRY, CDR2 SYGVKD, per germline. The CDR3 is 14 residues long. In DNA form, the CDR3 reads TGTGCCATCAGTGTAGGACAGGGCGAATGGCCCCAGCATTTT. Amino acids: CAISVGQGEWPQHF.

V gene TRBV29-1 combines with J gene TRBJ2-2; 8 positions agree with TRBD2. The germline V gene has CDR1 SQVTM and CDR2 ANQGSEA. The CDR3 runs to 13 residues. V lost 6 bases to trimming and J lost 3 bases; unmatched junction nucleotides: 3. The CDR3 is CSVERGYTGELFF. CDR3 DNA: TGCAGCGTCGAGCGGGGGTACACCGGGGAGCTGTTTTTT.

A few counts support this clone. The chain carries TRBV11-1 and TRBJ1-1; maybe TRBD1 (5 bases). The germline gives CDR1 SGHAT, CDR2 FQDESV (reference sequence). Between the trimmed V and J ends, which lost 7 bases and 6 bases, there was a span of 21 bases. The CDR3 covers 15 residues. In DNA, the CDR3 is TGTGCCAGCATCGCACCAGGGCTGGGGAGACCTGAAGCTTTCTTT. This sequence encodes CASIAPGLGRPEAFF.

This clone was found a few times. This chain uses TRBV7-3 with TRBJ2-5; the match to TRBD1 covers 9 bases. V lost 4 bases and J lost 2; bases outside the gene matches: 5. Germline-derived CDR1 and CDR2 are SGHTA and FQGTGA. The CDR3 consists of 15 residues. The CDR3 nucleotides read TGTGCCAGCAGCTCGACAGGGGGTGGTCAAGAGACCCAGTACTTC. Amino acids: CASSSTGGGQETQYF.

Written as DNA, the CDR3 is TGTGCCAGCAGTTCCGGGACGGCCTTTACCTACGAGCAGTACTTC. As protein: CASSSGTAFTYEQYF. The rearrangement links TRBV6-1 to TRBJ2-7; the D call may be TRBD1 or TRBD2 (5 bases each). The V and J ends lost 5 bases and 2 bases respectively, with 16 bases between them. CDR1 is MNHNS, CDR2 SASEGT, per germline. This CDR3 has 15 amino acids.

The J gene is TRBJ1-1, the V gene TRBV2; D is possibly TRBD1 (5 bases). V lost 5 bases and J lost 6, with 10 bases in between. In germline, CDR1 is SNHLY, CDR2 FYNNEI. The CDR3 extends over 12 amino acids. The CDR3 DNA reads TGTGCCAGCAGTAATCAGGGACCTGAAGCTTTCTTT. Amino acid sequence: CASSNQGPEAFF.

The chain joins TRBV4-2 to TRBJ1-1; the D is unclear. The V gene lost 4 bases and the J gene lost 3 bases, with 9 bases spanning the gap. In germline, CDR1 is LGHNA, CDR2 YNFKEQ. CDR3 length equals 13 residues. The CDR3 region has the DNA TGTGCCAGCAGCCCTTCGAGGGACACTGAAGCTTTCTTT. Translating it yields CASSPSRDTEAFF.

This clone has just a few counts. The chain couples TRBV4-1 to TRBJ2-7, with a weak D call TRBD1 (6 bases). Germline CDR1 reads MGHRA; CDR2 reads YSYEKL. Deletions cut 4 bases from V and 0 bases from J, with 19 bases between. The CDR3 spans 17 residues. CDR3 sequence (DNA): TGCGCCAGCAGCCTAGAACGATCAGGGACATCCTCCTACGAGCAGTACTTC. Translating gives CASSLERSGTSSYEQYF.

V gene TRBV9 combines with J gene TRBJ2-5; 7 positions agree with TRBD1. The length of the CDR3 is 16 residues. Trimming removed 0 bases from V and 5 bases from J; junction bases left unmatched: 10. Per the germline V gene, CDR1 is SGDLS and CDR2 is YYNGEE. CDR3 nucleotides: TGTGCCAGCAGCGTAGTAGGCAGGGGGAAGGGGGAGACCCAGTACTTC. It translates to CASSVVGRGKGETQYF.

A few counts support this clone. V gene TRBV15 combines with J gene TRBJ2-6; D gene ambiguous. CDR3 length: 18 amino acids. V gave up 3 bases and J gave up 0 bases, with 15 bases separating them. From germline, CDR1 is LNHNV and CDR2 YYDKDF (reference sequence). CDR3 bases: TGTGCCACCAGCAGGGGTCGTGGACCGCTCTCTGGGGCCAACGTCCTGACTTTC. This encodes CATSRGRGPLSGANVLTF.

This clone showed up just a few times. The chain joins TRBV27 to TRBJ1-2; a weak D match, TRBD1 (5 bases). Germline values: CDR1 MNHEY, CDR2 SMNVEV (reference sequence). Between the trimmed V and J ends, which lost 3 bases and 4 bases, there was a span of 12 bases. The CDR3 totals 14 residues. The DNA of the CDR3 is TGTGCCAGCAGTTTTGGCCGGCAGGGCTATGGCTACACCTTC. It translates to CASSFGRQGYGYTF.

The chain has TRBV30 and TRBJ1-6; 10 bases line up with TRBD1. This CDR3 has 15 residues. CDR1 is GTSNPN, CDR2 SVGIG, per germline (reference sequence). V lost 0 bases, J lost 8 bases, and 4 bases stayed unmatched. The chain's CDR3 is CAWSVLGQGDSPLHF. The CDR3 DNA follows: TGTGCCTGGAGTGTACTAGGACAGGGGGATTCACCCCTCCACTTT.

This clone was detected a few times. The chain links TRBV7-2 to TRBJ2-6, with TRBD1 as a possible D gene (5 bases). The V end lost 4 bases, the J end lost 1 base, and 8 bases lay between the germline ends. The CDR3 has 15 residues. Looked up from germline, CDR1 is SGHTA and CDR2 is FQGNSA. Written as DNA, the CDR3 is TGTGCCAGCAGCTCCCGGACATCTGGGGCCAACGTCCTGACTTTC. Translated: CASSSRTSGANVLTF. The whole variable domain, remainder taken from reference TRBV7-2 and TRBJ2-6, is GAGVSQSPSNKVTEKGKDVELRCDPISGHTALYWYRQSLGQGLEFLIYFQGNSAPDKSGLPSDRFSAERTGGSVSTLTIQRTQQEDSAVYLCASSSRTSGANVLTFGAGSRLTVL.

This clone has more than one count but fewer than ten. The CDR3 region is CASSYRVRNSPLHF. CDR3 bases: TGTGCCAGCAGTTACAGGGTGAGGAATTCACCCCTCCACTTT. The chain joins TRBV6-6 to TRBJ1-6; no clear D. The V gene's germline CDR1 is MNHNY and CDR2 SVGAGI (reference sequence). V was pared by 2 bases and J by 7 bases, with 9 bases between. The CDR3 extends over 14 amino acids.

This rearrangement joins TRBV28 to TRBJ1-6, with TRBD1 as a possible D gene (5 bases). The CDR3 has 14 amino acids. The germline CDR1 and CDR2 sequences are MDHEN and SYDVKM. Trimming pared 3 bases from V and 10 bases from J, leaving 13 bases between. CDR3 region: CASSLGRVKSPLHF. CDR3 bases: TGTGCCAGCAGTTTGGGCAGGGTCAAATCACCCCTCCACTTT.

The chain has TRBV7-9 and TRBJ1-1; D is ambiguous. The CDR3 runs to 12 residues. The germline gives CDR1 SEHNR, CDR2 FQNEAQ (reference sequence). V was clipped by 5 bases and J by 11 bases, with 15 bases between them. CDR3 nucleotides: TGTGCCAGCAGCCAGAGGGATTTGGACGCTTTCTTT. This encodes CASSQRDLDAFF.

This clone has more than one count but fewer than ten. The chain employs TRBV11-2 and TRBJ1-1; D is undetermined. The V and J ends lost 1 base and 8 bases respectively, with 14 bases between them. The germline CDR1 and CDR2 sequences are SGHAT and FQNNGV. This CDR3 region has 14 residues. CDR3 DNA sequence: TGTGCCAGCAGCTTAGTAGTGAGCGTGGCAGAAGCTTTCTTT. Translation: CASSLVVSVAEAFF.

The chain recombines TRBV6-5 with TRBJ2-5; D may be TRBD2 (6 bases). V lost 2 bases, J lost 5 bases, and 9 bases lay in between. The CDR3 is 13 amino acids. From germline, CDR1 is MNHEY and CDR2 SVGAGI. CDR3 in DNA: TGTGCCAGCAGTTACGGGGGGAGGGAGACCCAGTACTTC. This codes for CASSYGGRETQYF.

The V gene is TRBV10-3, the J gene TRBJ1-2; a weak D match, TRBD1 (5 bases). Germline V gene sequence: CDR1 ENHRY, CDR2 SYGVKD. V was pared by 1 base and J by 5 bases, with 8 bases between. The CDR3 runs 13 residues. This CDR3 reads CAISEWDRYGYTF. In nucleotides, the CDR3 is TGTGCCATCAGTGAGTGGGACCGTTATGGCTACACCTTC.

This clone turned up a few times. The V gene is TRBV5-1, the J gene TRBJ2-7; D perhaps matches TRBD1 (5 bases). The germline CDR1 and CDR2 sequences are SGHRS and YFSETQ. The length of the CDR3 is 14 residues. Trimming took off 3 bases at V and 2 bases at J, with 12 bases between the two ends. This CDR3 reads CASSSSLDTYEQYF. CDR3 in DNA: TGCGCCAGCAGCTCCTCTCTGGACACCTACGAGCAGTACTTC.

This clone was observed a handful of times. CDR3 sequence reads: CASSPGQGVEQYF. CDR3 nucleotide sequence: TGTGCCAGCTCACCAGGGCAGGGGGTCGAGCAGTACTTC. V usage is TRBV18 and J usage is TRBJ2-7; the match to TRBD1 covers 7 bases. The trim removed 2 bases at V and 6 bases at J, leaving 4 bases unmatched. Looked up from germline, CDR1 is KGHSH and CDR2 is LQKENI. CDR3 length: 13 residues.

In this sample, this clone turned up a few times. The CDR3: CASSPRGGATEAFF. The CDR3 bases are TGTGCCAGCAGCCCCCGGGGTGGGGCCACTGAAGCTTTCTTT. The chain has TRBV9 and TRBJ1-1; maybe TRBD1 (5 bases). Germline loops: CDR1 SGDLS, CDR2 YYNGEE. This CDR3 is 14 amino acids long. With 4 bases removed from V and 4 bases from J, the gap between germline ends came to 14 bases.